This TCR beta chain was obtained from a study of high-grade serous ovarian cancer treatment subgroups. Study findings and constraints: Higher neoantigen levels went with greater TCR clonal relatedness. These tumor repertoires lack spatial information from bulk sequencing.

The tumor samples were collected prior to definitive surgery or chemotherapy. V was trimmed by 6 bases and J by 6 bases, leaving 10 bases between them. CDR3 length equals 12 residues. CDR1 is MNHEY and CDR2 is SMNVEV in the germline V gene (reference sequence). To note about this clone: Its antigen remains unknown.

TCRdb's table, derived via immunoSEQ multiplex PCR, lists solely in-frame clones and lacks some. Among thousands of clones listed, nearly 80% were seen once. The receptor comes from a human donor with high-grade serous ovarian cancer. The rearrangement uses TRBV27 and TRBJ2-3; a possible D gene is TRBD2 (6 bases). The sequencing sample was made of tumor tissue. CDR3 coding DNA: TGTGCCAGCAGACTAGCTGGCGATACGCAGTATTTT. Amino acids: CASRLAGDTQYF.